The next 29 T cell receptor beta chains were all read from a single sample in a study of technical replicates of blood from a few donors. Some clones are missing from TCRdb's copy, which holds only in-frame ones; the method was immunoSEQ multiplex PCR. This table has about 82,000 clones, 90% to 95% appearing once. The sequenced sample consisted of T cells isolated from PBMCs. The receptor source for this set is a human donor in good health.

CDR3 bases: TGCAGCGTTGAACGAGCGACTAGCGGGTTGTCCCAGTACTTC. It translates to CSVERATSGLSQYF. The rearrangement links TRBV29-1 to TRBJ2-5; 10 nucleotides agree with TRBD2. This CDR3 is 14 amino acids long. The junction had 9 bases not matched to a gene; V was cut back by 2 bases and J by 9 bases. Germline loops: CDR1 SQVTM, CDR2 ANQGSEA.

V is TRBV2 and J is TRBJ2-1; 8 nucleotides match TRBD2. Trimming cost V 7 bases and J 10 bases; bases outside gene matches: 9. This CDR3 has 13 residues. Germline lookup yields CDR1 SNHLY and CDR2 FYNNEI. CDR3 region: CASTQAGAAEQFF. The CDR3 region has the DNA TGTGCCAGCACTCAAGCGGGAGCCGCCGAGCAGTTCTTC.

The rearrangement uses TRBV29-1 and TRBJ2-5, with 7 bases matching TRBD2. The CDR3 contains 13 residues. Germline loops: CDR1 SQVTM, CDR2 ANQGSEA. Germline trimming cut 4 bases from V and 2 bases from J; bases unmatched to any gene: 4. CDR3 sequence: CSVVLGGQETQYF. For the CDR3, the DNA is TGCAGCGTTGTGTTGGGGGGGCAAGAGACCCAGTACTTC.

The sample holds one count of this clone. CDR3 sequence (DNA): TGTGCCAGCAGCATACAGCAGGGGGCTAGCAATCAGCCCCAGCATTTT. Its translation: CASSIQQGASNQPQHF. The genes are TRBV7-8 and TRBJ1-5; 8 bases are shared with TRBD1. The CDR3 consists of 16 residues. The junction had 6 bases not matched to a gene; V was cut back by 5 bases and J by 0 bases. Germline V lookup: CDR1 SGHVS, CDR2 FQNEAQ. Full variable domain (missing parts from reference TRBV7-8 and TRBJ1-5): GAGVSQSPRYKVAKRGQDVALRCDPISGHVSLFWYQQALGQGPEFLTYFQNEAQLDKSGLPSDRFFAERPEGSVSTLKIQRTQQEDSAVYLCASSIQQGASNQPQHFGDGTRLSIL.

This chain links TRBV19 with TRBJ2-5; D is perhaps TRBD1 (6 bases). This CDR3 is 13 amino acids long. Germline CDR1 and CDR2: LNHDA and SQIVND (reference sequence). V shed 7 bases and J shed 4 bases, with 13 bases lying between them. CDR3 bases: TGTGCCAGTAACGCCAGGGGTGGAGAGACCCAGTACTTC. This gives the protein CASNARGGETQYF. The full variable domain, completed using reference TRBV19 and TRBJ2-5, is DGGITQSPKYLFRKEGQNVTLSCEQNLNHDAMYWYRQDPGQGLRLIYYSQIVNDFQKGDIAEGYSVSREKKESFPLTVTSAQKNPTAFYLCASNARGGETQYFGPGTRLLVL.

V is TRBV7-2 and J is TRBJ1-1; TRBD1 matches 9 bases. The CDR3 extends over 16 amino acids. Losses at the gene ends were 3 bases for V and 3 bases for J; bases not matched to a gene: 8. Germline CDR1 and CDR2: SGHTA and FQGNSA. The CDR3 sequence is CASSLAYRGLDTEAFF. The CDR3, as DNA: TGTGCCAGCAGCTTGGCCTACAGGGGGCTTGACACTGAAGCTTTCTTT.

The V and J genes are TRBV19 and TRBJ2-3; TRBD1 might be the D (5 bases). Per germline, CDR1 LNHDA and CDR2 SQIVND (reference sequence). V was clipped by 7 bases and J by 0 bases, with 11 bases between them. The CDR3 runs 14 residues. Written as DNA, the CDR3 is TGTGCCAGTACCCAAGGGGCCAGCACAGATACGCAGTATTTT. Translation: CASTQGASTDTQYF.

This chain joins TRBV10-3 and TRBJ2-5; no reliable D call. Germline assignment: CDR1 ENHRY and CDR2 SYGVKD. The V end was cut by 10 bases, the J end by 3 bases, with 9 bases between. The CDR3 extends over 11 amino acids. The CDR3 loop reads CATEREETQYF. Here the CDR3 DNA reads TGTGCCACCGAACGGGAAGAGACCCAGTACTTC.

The CDR3, as DNA: TGTGCCAGCAGCTTCGCCCGGGGAAACACAGATACGCAGTATTTT. It specifies CASSFARGNTDTQYF. The chain is built from TRBV7-2 and TRBJ2-3; TRBD2 might be the D (5 bases). There are 15 residues in the CDR3. The germline gives CDR1 SGHTA, CDR2 FQGNSA. The V end lost 3 bases, the J end lost 2 bases, and 12 bases lay between the germline ends.

CDR3 loop: CASSGQGVTGELFF. Here the CDR3 DNA reads TGCGCCAGCAGCGGACAGGGGGTTACCGGGGAGCTGTTTTTT. V is TRBV5-1 and J is TRBJ2-2; TRBD1 agrees at 10 bases. Germline CDR1 is SGHRS and CDR2 is YFSETQ. Unmatched junction bases numbered 2, after V lost 4 bases and J lost 5 bases. CDR3 size: 14 residues. The entire variable domain, with the rest obtained from reference TRBV5-1 and TRBJ2-2, is as follows: KAGVTQTPRYLIKTRGQQVTLSCSPISGHRSVSWYQQTPGQGLQFLFEYFSETQRNKGNFPGRFSGRQFSNSRSEMNVSTLELGDSALYLCASSGQGVTGELFFGEGSRLTVL.

The chain couples TRBV6-4 to TRBJ1-5, with D perhaps TRBD1 (6 bases). Germline CDR1 and CDR2: MRHNA and SNTAGT. V gave up 4 bases and J gave up 6 bases, with 16 bases separating them. This CDR3 is built from 15 residues. CDR3 nucleotides: TGTGCCAGCAGTGTTGAAGCTGGGGGCGGTCAGCCCCAGCATTTT. Residues: CASSVEAGGGQPQHF.

V usage is TRBV9 and J usage is TRBJ1-5; no definite D call. The CDR3 runs to 13 residues. Trimming cost V 4 bases and J 5 bases, with 10 bases left between them. Germline V gene lookup returns CDR1 SGDLS and CDR2 YYNGEE. This CDR3 reads CASSLNLDQPQHF. DNA of the CDR3: TGTGCCAGCAGCCTGAACTTAGATCAGCCCCAGCATTTT.

The chain is built from TRBV7-8 and TRBJ1-2; D not resolved. Looked up from germline, CDR1 is SGHVS and CDR2 is FQNEAQ. Between the trimmed V and J ends, which lost 1 base and 2 bases, there was a span of 5 bases. The CDR3 contains 13 residues. The CDR3 DNA reads TGTGCCAGCAGCTTAGGTCAAAACTATGGCTACACCTTC. Its translation is CASSLGQNYGYTF.

The rearrangement uses TRBV19 and TRBJ1-2; 7 bases fit TRBD1. V was pared by 5 bases and J by 8 bases, with 11 bases of the junction left unmatched. CDR3 length: 14 amino acids. Per germline, CDR1 LNHDA and CDR2 SQIVND (reference sequence). The DNA for the CDR3 is TGTGCCAGTAGTTTCGGGACAGATGGTAAGGGCTACACCTTC. This gives the protein CASSFGTDGKGYTF.

This clone is a singleton in its sample. The chain is built from TRBV5-6 and TRBJ2-1, with TRBD1 matching over 10 bases. V was pared by 4 bases and J by 6 bases, with 13 bases of the junction left unmatched. The CDR3 has 17 residues. Germline V gene lookup returns CDR1 SGHDT and CDR2 YYEEEE. CDR3 in amino acids: CASSPWSKGQGINEQFF. The CDR3 nucleotides are TGTGCCAGCAGCCCGTGGAGTAAGGGACAGGGGATCAATGAGCAGTTCTTC.

The V call is TRBV9, the J call TRBJ2-7, with a tentative D call TRBD2 (5 bases). The V gene lost 4 bases and the J gene lost 3 bases, with 17 bases spanning the gap. CDR3 length: 15 residues. Germline lookup yields CDR1 SGDLS and CDR2 YYNGEE. CDR3 region: CASSSRTRTFYEQYF. CDR3 nucleotide sequence: TGTGCCAGCAGCTCCCGGACTCGAACGTTCTACGAGCAGTACTTC.

The rearrangement uses TRBV4-1 and TRBJ2-1; TRBD2 agrees at 8 bases. The CDR3 sequence is 16 residues long. Germline V gene sequence: CDR1 MGHRA, CDR2 YSYEKL. J lost 5 bases, V lost 5 bases, and 11 bases had no gene match. The CDR3 bases are TGCGCCAGCAGCGGCCAGAGCGGGAGTGAGGACAATGAGCAGTTCTTC. This codes for CASSGQSGSEDNEQFF.

This clone was counted a few times. This chain connects TRBV21-1 to TRBJ1-1. TRBV21-1 is an annotated pseudogene. CDR3 length equals 14 residues. CDR3 residues: CASSKGSGRAEAFF. CDR3 bases: TGTGCCAGCAGCAAAGGGTCCGGGAGGGCTGAAGCTTTCTTT.

This chain connects TRBV11-3 to TRBJ2-2; D is unresolved. The CDR3 length is 16 residues. With 4 bases removed from V and 3 bases from J, the gap between germline ends came to 15 bases. Germline V gene lookup returns CDR1 SGHNT and CDR2 YENEEA. CDR3 DNA sequence: TGTGCCAGCAGCTCCTACCGTGGTGTCGACACCGGGGAGCTGTTTTTT. Translating it yields CASSSYRGVDTGELFF.

The rearrangement joins TRBV5-1 to TRBJ2-5; TRBD1 might be the D (6 bases). Germline V gives CDR1 SGHRS, CDR2 YFSETQ. CDR3 size: 17 residues. V shed 4 bases and J shed 2 bases, with 21 bases lying between them. CDR3 DNA: TGCGCCAGCAGCACCAGCGCCGGGACAAGACTTCAAGAGACCCAGTACTTC. It specifies CASSTSAGTRLQETQYF.

The rearrangement uses TRBV28 and TRBJ2-1; TRBD2 matches at 8 bases. Germline lookup yields CDR1 MDHEN and CDR2 SYDVKM. The J segment lost 4 bases and the V segment lost 2 bases, leaving 4 bases of the junction unmatched. The CDR3 has 15 residues. The CDR3 region has the DNA TGTGCCAGCAGTTTAACAGCGGGAGTGTACAATGAGCAGTTCTTC. This codes for CASSLTAGVYNEQFF.

V usage is TRBV5-4 and J usage is TRBJ2-7; D is uncertain. Germline V CDR1 and CDR2: SGHNT, YYREEE (reference sequence). Trimming removed 0 bases at V and 0 bases at J, with 4 bases between. The CDR3 loop spans 13 amino acids. In nucleotides, the CDR3 is TGTGCCAGCAGCTTGGCCAGCTCCTACGAGCAGTACTTC. Translating it yields CASSLASSYEQYF. The whole variable domain, filled in from reference TRBV5-4 and TRBJ2-7, reads ETGVTQSPTHLIKTRGQQVTLRCSSQSGHNTVSWYQQALGQGPQFIFQYYREEENGRGNFPPRFSGLQFPNYSSELNVNALELDDSALYLCASSLASSYEQYFGPGTRLTVT.

This chain links TRBV28 with TRBJ2-7; the D gene is possibly TRBD1 (6 bases). The CDR3 has 18 amino acids. Trimming left V 2 bases short and J 2 bases short, with 22 bases between. The germline CDR1 and CDR2 sequences are MDHEN and SYDVKM. For the CDR3, the DNA is TGTGCCAGCAGTTTAAAAATAGTGATGGGGGCTTTCACCTACGAGCAGTACTTC. Protein product: CASSLKIVMGAFTYEQYF.

This rearrangement joins TRBV10-2 to TRBJ1-4; 11 bases map to TRBD1. With 8 bases clipped from V and 8 bases from J, the junction kept 7 bases outside the gene matches. This CDR3 has 14 amino acids. Germline assignment: CDR1 WSHSY and CDR2 SAAADI. The CDR3 region is CASGGDRGEEKLFF. CDR3 nucleotide sequence: TGCGCCAGCGGGGGGGACAGGGGGGAAGAAAAACTGTTTTTT.

The chain combines TRBV7-2 with TRBJ2-2; 8 bases line up with TRBD2. V lost 5 bases and J lost 7; bases outside the gene matches: 12. Germline V lookup: CDR1 SGHTA, CDR2 FQGNSA. The CDR3 has 16 amino acids. The CDR3 DNA sequence: TGTGCCAGCAGCCCCAATCTGGCGGGAGGAGGCGGGGAGCTGTTTTTT. Amino acids: CASSPNLAGGGGELFF.

As to this clone: This same CDR3 is encoded by further DNA sequences in the sample. This chain uses TRBV27 with TRBJ2-7; the D is unclear. V lost 2 bases, J lost 1 base, and 6 bases lay in between. The V gene's germline CDR1 is MNHEY and CDR2 SMNVEV (reference sequence). The CDR3 loop spans 13 amino acids. This CDR3 reads CASSLGQSYEQYF. The DNA for the CDR3 is TGTGCCAGCAGTTTAGGCCAGTCCTACGAGCAGTACTTC.

Concerning this clone: Other DNA sequences in this sample translate to the same CDR3. The J gene is TRBJ1-1, the V gene TRBV13; D is perhaps TRBD1 (6 bases). Trimming stripped 5 bases from V and 5 bases from J, with 9 bases between. Germline V gene lookup returns CDR1 PRHDT and CDR2 FYEKMQ (reference sequence). The CDR3 has 12 amino acids. The CDR3 DNA follows: TGTGCCAGCAGCCAGGACAGAACTGAAGCTTTCTTT. This gives the protein CASSQDRTEAFF. Together with reference TRBV13 and TRBJ1-1, the CDR3 gives the full variable domain: AAGVIQSPRHLIKEKRETATLKCYPIPRHDTVYWYQQGPGQDPQFLISFYEKMQSDKGSIPDRFSAQQFSDYHSELNMSSLELGDSALYFCASSQDRTEAFFGQGTRLTVV.

The chain joins TRBV27 to TRBJ2-7; tentatively, D is TRBD2 (6 bases). In germline, CDR1 is MNHEY, CDR2 SMNVEV (reference sequence). The V end was cut by 2 bases, the J end by 1 base, with 6 bases between. The CDR3 is 13 residues long. In DNA form, the CDR3 reads TGTGCCAGCAGTTTAGGGACTTCCTACGAGCAGTACTTC. Its translation: CASSLGTSYEQYF.

The gene calls are TRBV19 and TRBJ2-7; D is possibly TRBD2 (5 bases). CDR3 size: 15 residues. CDR1 is LNHDA and CDR2 is SQIVND in the germline V gene (reference sequence). The V and J ends lost 1 base and 1 base respectively, with 11 bases between them. CDR3 bases: TGTGCCAGTAGTATAGTGGGAGAAGCGTCCTACGAGCAGTACTTC. Residues: CASSIVGEASYEQYF.